These T cell receptor beta chains were read from a single sample in a study of blood T cell repertoires in COVID-19. Here immunoSEQ multiplex PCR was the method, and the copy in TCRdb shows in-frame clones only, minus some. The table shows 110,000 or so clones, with 88% occurring only once. Sequenced sample: peripheral blood. The receptors originated from a human donor in a cohort sampled during active COVID-19. Both conserved end residues are part of each CDR3. Fields, in order: V gene, CDR3 length, J gene, clone size, D gene, CDR3 protein, CDR3 DNA. The D gene is left open where the match is weak. Some rows have no size entry. The others give once, few or many, or a class for an expanded clone.

V: TRBV13
length: 13
J: TRBJ1-2
size: -
D: -
CDR3: CASSLTYNYGYTF
DNA: TGTGCCAGCAGCCTTACATACAACTATGGCTACACCTTC

V: TRBV5-4
length: 16
J: TRBJ1-4
size: few
D: -
CDR3: CASSRGQFATNEKLFF
DNA: TGTGCCAGCAGCCGTGGACAATTCGCAACTAATGAAAAACTGTTTTTT

V: TRBV21-1
length: 14
J: TRBJ2-5
size: -
D: -
CDR3: CASSKWPDQETQYF
DNA: TGTGCCAGCAGCAAGTGGCCAGACCAAGAGACCCAGTACTTC

V: TRBV4-1
length: 16
J: TRBJ1-2
size: -
D: -
CDR3: CASSQGIDRSNYGYTF
DNA: TGCGCCAGCAGCCAGGGTATCGACAGATCTAACTATGGCTACACCTTC

V: TRBV21-1
length: 14
J: TRBJ1-2
size: -
D: -
CDR3: CASSNLRRFYGYTF
DNA: TGTGCCAGCAGCAATCTACGGCGGTTCTATGGCTACACCTTC

V: TRBV6-5
length: 15
J: TRBJ2-7
size: -
D: -
CDR3: CASMGGHSLIYEQYF
DNA: TGTGCCAGCATGGGCGGGCACTCCCTGATCTACGAGCAGTACTTC

V: TRBV7-2
length: 17
J: TRBJ1-6
size: few
D: -
CDR3: CASSLGVVGQKNSPLHF
DNA: TGTGCCAGCAGCTTGGGGGTAGTAGGACAGAAGAATTCACCCCTCCACTTT

V: TRBV4-1
length: 13
J: TRBJ2-1
size: -
D: -
CDR3: CASSPPLGHEQFF
DNA: TGCGCCAGCAGCCCGCCCCTTGGCCATGAGCAGTTCTTC

V: TRBV5-1
length: 13
J: TRBJ2-2
size: -
D: -
CDR3: CASAEGSTGELFF
DNA: TGCGCCAGCGCGGAGGGAAGCACCGGGGAGCTGTTTTTT

V: TRBV29-1
length: 13
J: TRBJ2-7
size: -
D: TRBD1
CDR3: CSVRQGVIEEQYF
DNA: TGCAGCGTGCGACAGGGGGTAATAGAGGAGCAGTACTTC

V: TRBV5-1
length: 17
J: TRBJ2-3
size: -
D: -
CDR3: CASAKGSGSGNTDTQYF
DNA: TGCGCCAGCGCCAAGGGTTCGGGGAGCGGAAACACAGATACGCAGTATTTT

V: TRBV6-6
length: 15
J: TRBJ1-3
size: -
D: -
CDR3: CASSYPGDSGNTIYF
DNA: TGTGCCAGCAGTTACCCAGGGGACTCTGGAAACACCATATATTTT

V: TRBV11-1
length: 14
J: TRBJ2-7
size: once
D: -
CDR3: CASSLAGHLSEQYF
DNA: TGTGCCAGCAGCTTAGCGGGACACCTATCCGAGCAGTACTTC

V: TRBV9
length: 16
J: TRBJ2-1
size: -
D: TRBD2
CDR3: CAGSGREGHSYNEQFF
DNA: TGTGCCGGGTCGGGTCGGGAGGGCCACTCCTACAATGAGCAGTTCTTC

V: TRBV7-3
length: 15
J: TRBJ2-2
size: -
D: TRBD1
CDR3: CASSSMGQGTGELFF
DNA: TGTGCCAGCAGCTCTATGGGACAGGGGACCGGGGAGCTGTTTTTT

V: TRBV15
length: 16
J: TRBJ1-4
size: -
D: -
CDR3: CATSRDEGATNEKLFF
DNA: TGTGCCACCAGCAGAGATGAGGGGGCAACTAATGAAAAACTGTTTTTT

V: TRBV28
length: 17
J: TRBJ2-1
size: -
D: TRBD1
CDR3: CASSSRTGGDPGNEQFF
DNA: TGTGCCAGCAGTTCCCGGACAGGGGGGGACCCGGGGAATGAGCAGTTCTTC

V: TRBV12-3/TRBV12-4
length: 12
J: TRBJ2-4
size: -
D: -
CDR3: CASSFSGGIQYF
DNA: TGTGCCAGCAGTTTTTCTGGAGGCATTCAGTACTTC

V: TRBV6-5
length: 13
J: TRBJ1-5
size: -
D: TRBD1
CDR3: CASNRGPGQPQHF
DNA: TGTGCCAGCAACAGGGGGCCCGGTCAGCCCCAGCATTTT

V: TRBV24-1
length: 11
J: TRBJ1-1
size: -
D: -
CDR3: CATSTDTEAFF
DNA: TGTGCCACCAGCACGGACACTGAAGCTTTCTTT

V: TRBV28
length: 12
J: TRBJ2-5
size: -
D: -
CDR3: CASSRTVETQYF
DNA: TGTGCCAGCAGTCGTACGGTAGAGACCCAGTACTTC

V: TRBV11-2
length: 14
J: TRBJ2-5
size: once
D: -
CDR3: CASSLRSIQETQYF
DNA: TGTGCCAGCAGCTTACGGAGCATCCAAGAGACCCAGTACTTC

V: TRBV10-3
length: 12
J: TRBJ2-7
size: -
D: -
CDR3: CASQDSSYEQYF
DNA: TGTGCCTCCCAGGACAGCTCCTACGAGCAGTACTTC

V: TRBV29-1
length: 12
J: TRBJ2-1
size: -
D: -
CDR3: CSVVADYNEQFF
DNA: TGCAGCGTTGTAGCGGACTACAATGAGCAGTTCTTC

V: TRBV7-2
length: 16
J: TRBJ2-1
size: few
D: -
CDR3: CASSLGGTPQYNEQFF
DNA: TGTGCCAGCAGCTTAGGTGGGACACCGCAATACAATGAGCAGTTCTTC

V: TRBV19
length: 16
J: TRBJ1-2
size: -
D: TRBD1
CDR3: CASSIPGQDFNYGYTF
DNA: TGTGCCAGTAGTATTCCCGGACAGGACTTTAACTATGGCTACACCTTC

V: TRBV9
length: 16
J: TRBJ2-3
size: -
D: -
CDR3: CASSSPEGDTLPFMDF
DNA: TGTGCCAGCAGCTCCCCTGAAGGGGACACACTTCCCTTTATGGATTTT

V: TRBV4-1
length: 14
J: TRBJ2-5
size: -
D: -
CDR3: CASSHYGGEETQYF
DNA: TGCGCCAGCAGCCATTACGGGGGTGAAGAGACCCAGTACTTC

V: TRBV5-4
length: 13
J: TRBJ2-1
size: few
D: TRBD1
CDR3: CASSWDRDNEQFF
DNA: TGTGCCAGCAGTTGGGACAGGGACAATGAGCAGTTCTTC

V: TRBV10-1
length: 14
J: TRBJ1-3
size: -
D: -
CDR3: CASSQGGDGNTIYF
DNA: TGCGCCAGCAGTCAGGGTGGAGATGGAAACACCATATATTTT

V: TRBV18
length: 15
J: TRBJ2-7
size: -
D: TRBD1
CDR3: CASSLPGTGTYEQYF
DNA: TGTGCCAGCTCACTTCCCGGGACAGGGACATACGAGCAGTACTTC

V: TRBV15
length: 16
J: TRBJ2-7
size: -
D: TRBD1
CDR3: CATSREQGAADYEQYF
DNA: TGTGCCACCAGCAGAGAACAGGGGGCGGCTGACTACGAGCAGTACTTC

V: TRBV18
length: 13
J: TRBJ1-1
size: -
D: -
CDR3: CASSPNTDTEAFF
DNA: TGTGCCAGCTCACCAAACACAGACACTGAAGCTTTCTTT

V: TRBV5-1
length: 16
J: TRBJ2-5
size: -
D: TRBD2
CDR3: CASSFGLAEGRETQYF
DNA: TGCGCCAGCAGCTTCGGACTAGCGGAGGGGAGAGAGACCCAGTACTTC

V: TRBV11-3
length: 16
J: TRBJ2-2
size: -
D: TRBD1
CDR3: CASSRGRGGGTGELFF
DNA: TGTGCCAGCTCCAGGGGTAGAGGGGGCGGCACCGGGGAGCTGTTTTTT

V: TRBV15
length: 15
J: TRBJ1-5
size: -
D: TRBD1
CDR3: CATSRAGTGGQPQHF
DNA: TGTGCCACCAGCAGAGCCGGGACAGGGGGTCAGCCCCAGCATTTT

V: TRBV7-9
length: 11
J: TRBJ2-5
size: -
D: -
CDR3: CASSVRGTQYF
DNA: TGTGCCAGCAGCGTCCGGGGGACCCAGTACTTC

V: TRBV14
length: 16
J: TRBJ1-4
size: -
D: -
CDR3: CASSQRLTGPNEKLFF
DNA: TGTGCCAGCAGCCAACGATTGACAGGCCCTAATGAAAAACTGTTTTTT

V: TRBV19
length: 10
J: TRBJ2-7
size: -
D: -
CDR3: CAAPAGEQYF
DNA: TGTGCCGCCCCCGCCGGCGAGCAGTACTTC

V: TRBV5-1
length: 15
J: TRBJ2-1
size: -
D: TRBD2
CDR3: CASSLSGRTGGEQFF
DNA: TGCGCCAGCAGCTTAAGCGGGAGAACGGGCGGTGAGCAGTTCTTC